The 22 T cell receptor beta chains given below trace back to one sample, sequenced in a study of blood T cell repertoires in COVID-19. This table comes from immunoSEQ multiplex PCR, and its TCRdb copy is limited to in-frame clones, with some not included. Of approximately 150,000 clones listed, approximately 86% were seen once; the top ten hold roughly 3.4%. The sequencing sample was made of peripheral blood. The receptor set was obtained from a man aged 65 to 79 with acute or convalescent COVID-19.

As DNA, the CDR3 is TGTGCCAGCAGCCTGGGACTAGCGGGAGAAGGGGGTACAGATACGCAGTATTTT. Encoded protein: CASSLGLAGEGGTDTQYF. The V gene is TRBV9, the J gene TRBJ2-3; 14 bases are shared with TRBD2. The V and J ends lost 4 bases and 3 bases, in that order; junction bases with no gene match: 10. This CDR3 has 18 residues. CDR1 and CDR2 (germline): SGDLS, YYNGEE.

This chain links TRBV29-1 with TRBJ1-1, with 7 bases fitting TRBD1. Germline CDR1 is SQVTM and CDR2 is ANQGSEA. With V trimmed by 4 bases and J by 8 bases, 4 bases remained unmatched. This CDR3 contains 11 residues. CDR3 sequence: CSVGGQVEAFF. Here the CDR3 DNA reads TGCAGCGTTGGAGGACAGGTCGAAGCTTTCTTT. Full variable domain (missing parts from reference TRBV29-1 and TRBJ1-1): SAVISQKPSRDICQRGTSLTIQCQVDSQVTMMFWYRQQPGQSLTLIATANQGSEATYESGFVIDKFPISRPNLTFSTLTVSNMSPEDSSIYLCSVGGQVEAFFGQGTRLTVV.

This clone was seen just once. This chain uses TRBV24-1 with TRBJ2-1; weak D call: TRBD1 (6 bases). Trimming removed 4 bases from V and 3 bases from J, with 12 bases in between. The CDR3 spans 15 residues. Per the germline V gene, CDR1 is KGHDR and CDR2 is SFDVKD. In DNA, the CDR3 is TGTGCCACCAGTGAAATGGGACAAGGCTACAATGAGCAGTTCTTC. It encodes CATSEMGQGYNEQFF.

The CDR3 sequence is CASSSGQPNQPQHF. DNA for the CDR3: TGTGCCAGCAGCTCGGGACAGCCCAATCAGCCCCAGCATTTT. The chain recombines TRBV7-2 with TRBJ1-5, with 7 bases fitting TRBD1. Trimming removed 4 bases from V and 3 bases from J; junction bases left unmatched: 3. The CDR3 is 14 amino acids. Germline V CDR1 and CDR2: SGHTA, FQGNSA.

The chain links TRBV11-2 to TRBJ1-5; 7 bases are shared with TRBD1. The CDR3 extends over 15 amino acids. Per germline, CDR1 SGHAT and CDR2 FQNNGV. The V gene end was trimmed by 1 base and the J gene end by 5 bases; junction bases not matched to a gene: 5. CDR3 sequence reads: CASSLGDRDYQPQHF. For the CDR3, the DNA is TGTGCCAGCAGCTTAGGAGACAGGGACTATCAGCCCCAGCATTTT.

The V call is TRBV7-9, the J call TRBJ2-7; TRBD1 might be the D (8 bases). V was cut by 5 bases and J by 5 bases, with 22 bases left in between. Germline-derived CDR1 and CDR2 are SEHNR and FQNEAQ (reference sequence). The CDR3 has 16 residues. The CDR3 nucleotides read TGTGCCAGCAGCATGACAGGGGCCACCGCGGGGGACGAGCAGTACTTC. Translation gives CASSMTGATAGDEQYF.

This clone was recorded only once. The chain couples TRBV15 to TRBJ2-1; tentative D call: TRBD2 (6 bases). Germline V gives CDR1 LNHNV, CDR2 YYDKDF (reference sequence). This CDR3 has 15 residues. V was cut by 1 base and J by 6 bases, with 13 bases left in between. The CDR3 bases are TGTGCCACCAGCAGAGCCCCCCTAGCGTCCAATGAGCAGTTCTTC. It yields the protein CATSRAPLASNEQFF.

The chain combines TRBV7-3 with TRBJ2-7; a possible D gene is TRBD1 (5 bases). The V gene lost 0 bases and the J gene lost 6 bases, with 9 bases spanning the gap. CDR1 SGHTA and CDR2 FQGTGA come from the germline V gene. The CDR3 sequence is 13 residues long. CDR3 nucleotide sequence: TGTGCCAGCAGCTTAACAGGGGAACGCGAGCAGTACTTC. Residues: CASSLTGEREQYF.

This clone was counted once. The chain couples TRBV13 to TRBJ2-5; D possibly corresponds to TRBD1 (5 bases). In germline, CDR1 is PRHDT, CDR2 FYEKMQ (reference sequence). V lost 5 bases to trimming and J lost 2 bases, with 9 bases between them. The CDR3 is 13 residues long. Written as DNA, the CDR3 is TGTGCCAGCAGCCCCAGGGTTCAAGAGACCCAGTACTTC. It codes for CASSPRVQETQYF.

The V call is TRBV6-2 or TRBV6-3, the J call TRBJ2-5; a possible D gene is TRBD1 (7 bases). Trimming cost V 0 bases and J 5 bases, with 13 bases left between them. Germline-derived CDR1 and CDR2 are MNHEY and SVGEGT. CDR3 length: 15 residues. The CDR3 DNA is TGTGCCAGCAGTTACTCGCCAGGGGGGTTGGAGACCCAGTACTTC. Amino acid sequence: CASSYSPGGLETQYF.

The chain has TRBV28 and TRBJ2-7; 7 nucleotides match TRBD2. Germline V lookup: CDR1 MDHEN, CDR2 SYDVKM. Trimming at V came to 1 base and at J to 7 bases, leaving 7 bases not matched to a gene. The CDR3 is 14 residues long. The CDR3 loop reads CASSLLGGRREQYF. In DNA, the CDR3 is TGTGCCAGCAGTTTATTGGGGGGGAGAAGGGAGCAGTACTTC. The full variable domain, in which reference TRBV28 and TRBJ2-7 provide the parts outside the CDR3, is DVKVTQSSRYLVKRTGEKVFLECVQDMDHENMFWYRQDPGLGLRLIYFSYDVKMKEKGDIPEGYSVSREKKERFSLILESASTNQTSMYLCASSLLGGRREQYFGPGTRLTVT.

J is TRBJ1-1 and V is TRBV4-3; D not resolved. CDR1 is LGHNA and CDR2 is YSLEER in the germline V gene. V dropped 0 bases and J dropped 0 bases, with 11 bases sitting between them. This CDR3 is built from 16 residues. The CDR3 loop is CASSQEVGRLNTEAFF. The CDR3 DNA reads TGCGCCAGCAGCCAAGAAGTGGGGAGACTGAACACTGAAGCTTTCTTT.

The J gene is TRBJ1-2, the V gene TRBV18; the D gene is possibly TRBD1 (6 bases). The V end was cut by 0 bases, the J end by 3 bases, with 14 bases between. Germline values: CDR1 KGHSH, CDR2 LQKENI. The CDR3 is 16 amino acids. The CDR3 DNA sequence: TGTGCCAGCTCACCACCGATACAGGGTGTCGACTATGGCTACACCTTC. This translates into CASSPPIQGVDYGYTF.

This chain connects TRBV7-6 to TRBJ1-5; D perhaps matches TRBD1 (6 bases). The CDR3 has 15 residues. Germline V gene data show CDR1 as SGHVS and CDR2 as FNYEAQ. Trimming pared 5 bases from V and 2 bases from J, leaving 13 bases between. The CDR3 loop is CASSLGQQGNQPQHF. CDR3 DNA sequence: TGTGCCAGCAGCCTAGGACAGCAAGGCAATCAGCCCCAGCATTTT.

The rearrangement links TRBV14 to TRBJ2-7, with TRBD1 identical over 9 bases. The V gene's germline CDR1 is SGHDN and CDR2 FVKESK. V lost 3 bases to trimming and J lost 7 bases; unmatched junction nucleotides: 16. CDR3 length: 17 residues. The CDR3 region is CASSQSPLQGAWAEQYF. CDR3 sequence (DNA): TGTGCCAGCAGCCAGTCCCCCCTACAGGGGGCCTGGGCTGAGCAGTACTTC.

The rearrangement links TRBV28 to TRBJ2-7; the match to TRBD1 covers 9 bases. The CDR3 is 18 residues long. In germline, CDR1 is MDHEN, CDR2 SYDVKM. J gave up 1 base and V 3 bases, and 13 bases lay outside the gene matches. CDR3 coding DNA: TGTGCCAGCAGTTTCTCCCCGACCCGGGGACAGGGATCCTACGAGCAGTACTTC. Amino acid sequence: CASSFSPTRGQGSYEQYF.

The CDR3 sequence is CASSLVSGGEGKLFF. The CDR3 DNA reads as TGCGCCAGCAGCTTGGTATCAGGGGGCGAGGGAAAACTGTTTTTT. The rearrangement joins TRBV5-1 to TRBJ1-4, with TRBD1 identical over 8 bases. Germline trimming cut 0 bases from V and 10 bases from J; bases unmatched to any gene: 8. The CDR3 is 15 amino acids. The germline V gene has CDR1 SGHRS and CDR2 YFSETQ. The full variable domain, completed using reference TRBV5-1 and TRBJ1-4, is KAGVTQTPRYLIKTRGQQVTLSCSPISGHRSVSWYQQTPGQGLQFLFEYFSETQRNKGNFPGRFSGRQFSNSRSEMNVSTLELGDSALYLCASSLVSGGEGKLFFGSGTQLSVL.

The V call is TRBV7-3, the J call TRBJ2-1; 8 bases fit TRBD2. The CDR3 is 16 amino acids. CDR1 and CDR2 from the germline V gene are SGHTA and FQGTGA. V was pared by 5 bases and J by 0 bases, with 6 bases of the junction left unmatched. This CDR3 reads CASSESGRNSYNEQFF. CDR3 DNA sequence: TGTGCCAGCAGCGAGAGCGGGAGAAACTCCTACAATGAGCAGTTCTTC.

V is TRBV28 and J is TRBJ1-1; maybe TRBD1 (5 bases). CDR3 length equals 13 residues. Per the germline V gene, CDR1 is MDHEN and CDR2 is SYDVKM. The V end lost 7 bases, the J end lost 0 bases, and 9 bases lay between the germline ends. This chain's CDR3 is CASIGHMNTEAFF. DNA for the CDR3: TGTGCCAGCATTGGACACATGAACACTGAAGCTTTCTTT.

This chain links TRBV28 with TRBJ2-5; 7 bases line up with TRBD1. The CDR3 runs 14 residues. V dropped 5 bases and J dropped 3; count of bases not matched to a gene: 6. CDR1 MDHEN and CDR2 SYDVKM come from the germline V gene. Here the CDR3 DNA reads TGTGCCAGCAGTGAAATACAGGGGAAAGAGACCCAGTACTTC. It translates to CASSEIQGKETQYF.

This clone was seen only once. The chain joins TRBV30 to TRBJ2-2; 8 bases match TRBD2. Germline values: CDR1 GTSNPN, CDR2 SVGIG (reference sequence). CDR3 length equals 12 residues. V was pared by 4 bases and J by 14 bases, with 9 bases of the junction left unmatched. For the CDR3, the DNA is TGTGCCTGGAAGAGGGAAGCGGGAGTTCTGTTTTTT. Protein sequence: CAWKREAGVLFF.

The chain couples TRBV2 to TRBJ2-3; 7 nucleotides line up with TRBD2. V trimming: 3 bases; J trimming: 0 bases; junction bases outside the gene matches: 6. Germline V lookup: CDR1 SNHLY, CDR2 FYNNEI. The length of the CDR3 is 16 residues. CDR3 loop: CASSELAGPSTDTQYF. The CDR3 DNA is TGTGCCAGCAGTGAGTTAGCGGGTCCTAGCACAGATACGCAGTATTTT. The entire variable domain, with the rest obtained from reference TRBV2 and TRBJ2-3, is as follows: EPEVTQTPSHQVTQMGQEVILRCVPISNHLYFYWYRQILGQKVEFLVSFYNNEISEKSEIFDDQFSVERPDGSNFTLKIRSTKLEDSAMYFCASSELAGPSTDTQYFGPGTRLTVL.